Below, 24 T cell receptor beta chains from the same sample are listed, as sequenced in a study of OX40 agonist ivuxolimab in advanced cancers. TCRdb's table, derived via immunoSEQ multiplex PCR, lists solely in-frame clones and lacks some. The sample has approximately 89,000 clones, around 90% seen once. The sample in question was CD4+ or CD8+ T cells sorted from blood, obtained in a trial of the OX40 agonist ivuxolimab. Receptors were obtained from an adult with an advanced solid tumor such as melanoma, head and neck, liver or kidney cancer.

The V call is TRBV7-9, the J call TRBJ2-5; perhaps D is TRBD1 or TRBD2 (5 bases each). The length of the CDR3 is 15 residues. Deletions cut 0 bases from V and 0 bases from J, with 8 bases between. Germline loops: CDR1 SEHNR, CDR2 FQNEAQ (reference sequence). CDR3 residues: CASSLAGTDQETQYF. CDR3 in DNA: TGTGCCAGCAGCTTAGCCGGGACGGACCAAGAGACCCAGTACTTC.

This sequence joins TRBV18 and TRBJ2-3; D is unclear. Looked up from germline, CDR1 is KGHSH and CDR2 is LQKENI. The CDR3 runs 15 residues. V gave up 3 bases and J gave up 0 bases, with 10 bases separating them. The CDR3 loop reads CASSPTLLSTDTQYF. The CDR3 DNA follows: TGTGCCAGCTCACCTACTCTACTTAGCACAGATACGCAGTATTTT.

V and J are TRBV6-1 and TRBJ1-4, with D unclear. Trimming stripped 0 bases from V and 15 bases from J, with 14 bases between. Germline V lookup: CDR1 MNHNS, CDR2 SASEGT. The CDR3 runs to 13 residues. This CDR3 reads CASSEASWEWVFF. The CDR3 DNA is TGTGCCAGCAGTGAAGCAAGCTGGGAGTGGGTGTTTTTT.

This chain connects TRBV6-4 to TRBJ2-2, with no clear D. This CDR3 comprises 14 residues. Per germline, CDR1 MRHNA and CDR2 SNTAGT. V was trimmed by 3 bases and J by 4 bases, leaving 9 bases between them. Here the CDR3 DNA reads TGTGCCAGCAGTGAAAATTACCCCACCGGGGAGCTGTTTTTT. Translated, it gives CASSENYPTGELFF.

The CDR3 loop reads CASSIPPGQGATGELFF. The DNA for the CDR3 is TGTGCCAGCAGCATCCCTCCGGGACAGGGGGCAACCGGGGAGCTGTTTTTT. The chain carries TRBV7-2 and TRBJ2-2; 12 bases line up with TRBD1. Germline CDR1 SGHTA, CDR2 FQGNSA. This CDR3 has 17 residues. Trimming cost V 5 bases and J 5 bases; bases outside gene matches: 9.

The CDR3 here is CASSPFETQYF. CDR3 nucleotide sequence: TGTGCCAGCAGCCCCTTCGAGACCCAGTACTTC. This rearrangement joins TRBV7-2 to TRBJ2-5; D uncertain. CDR1 is SGHTA, CDR2 FQGNSA, per germline. This CDR3 comprises 11 residues. V was shortened by 5 bases and J by 5 bases, with 6 bases between the two germline ends.

The chain uses TRBV7-2 and TRBJ1-2; D gene ambiguous. V lost 5 bases to trimming and J lost 4 bases, with 8 bases between them. CDR3 length: 12 residues. Germline-derived CDR1 and CDR2 are SGHTA and FQGNSA. In DNA form, the CDR3 reads TGTGCCAGCAGCCATGCCGGCTATGGCTACACCTTC. The encoded protein is CASSHAGYGYTF.

The chain carries TRBV19 and TRBJ2-1; tentative D call: TRBD2 (6 bases). The length of the CDR3 is 12 residues. V was shortened by 7 bases and J by 11 bases, with 15 bases between the two germline ends. Germline V gene lookup returns CDR1 LNHDA and CDR2 SQIVND (reference sequence). This chain's CDR3 is CASISAGLKQFF. DNA for the CDR3: TGTGCCAGTATCAGCGCGGGATTAAAGCAGTTCTTC.

The V gene is TRBV7-3, the J gene TRBJ2-3, with a tentative D call TRBD2 (5 bases). The germline V gene has CDR1 SGHTA and CDR2 FQGTGA. This CDR3 region has 13 residues. Trimming removed 2 bases from V and 6 bases from J, with 9 bases in between. The CDR3, as DNA: TGTGCCAGCAGCTTATCAAGAGGGGATACGCAGTATTTT. This codes for CASSLSRGDTQYF.

The chain combines TRBV9 with TRBJ2-3; 10 positions match TRBD2. The CDR3 spans 18 residues. Germline values: CDR1 SGDLS, CDR2 YYNGEE. The junction had 11 bases not matched to a gene; V was cut back by 0 bases and J by 4 bases. The CDR3 DNA is TGTGCCAGCAGCGTAGGGAGCGGGAGGGCGCGAGTGGCAGATACGCAGTATTTT. Protein product: CASSVGSGRARVADTQYF.

The rearrangement uses TRBV6-1 and TRBJ1-5, with D perhaps matching TRBD1 (6 bases). The ends were cut back, 4 bases at V and 0 bases at J, with 16 bases in the middle. CDR3 length equals 17 residues. Germline-derived CDR1 and CDR2 are MNHNS and SASEGT. CDR3 DNA: TGTGCCAGCAGTGGGAGGGACACAGCTTTTAGCAATCAGCCCCAGCATTTT. It codes for CASSGRDTAFSNQPQHF.

The rearrangement uses TRBV30 and TRBJ1-2; D unclear. The CDR3 consists of 13 residues. Germline lookup yields CDR1 GTSNPN and CDR2 SVGIG (reference sequence). V lost 0 bases, J lost 6 bases, and 11 bases lay in between. CDR3 amino acids: CAWSVIVRDGYTF. The CDR3 DNA follows: TGTGCCTGGAGTGTAATAGTCCGAGATGGCTACACCTTC.

V and J are TRBV28 and TRBJ2-1; 8 positions agree with TRBD2. Germline V CDR1 and CDR2: MDHEN, SYDVKM. V shed 6 bases, J shed 5 bases, and the junction held 6 bases outside the gene matches. The CDR3 is made up of 14 amino acids. CDR3 sequence reads: CASRGAGGNNEQFF. DNA for the CDR3: TGTGCCAGCAGAGGGGCGGGAGGTAACAATGAGCAGTTCTTC. Full variable domain (missing parts from reference TRBV28 and TRBJ2-1): DVKVTQSSRYLVKRTGEKVFLECVQDMDHENMFWYRQDPGLGLRLIYFSYDVKMKEKGDIPEGYSVSREKKERFSLILESASTNQTSMYLCASRGAGGNNEQFFGPGTRLTVL.

The chain carries TRBV7-3 and TRBJ2-5, with unresolved D. CDR3 length: 13 residues. V lost 4 bases, J lost 5 bases, and 11 bases lay in between. The germline V gene encodes CDR1 SGHTA and CDR2 FQGTGA. The CDR3 protein is CASSSVSGETQYF. In DNA form, the CDR3 reads TGTGCCAGCAGCTCGGTCTCCGGGGAGACCCAGTACTTC. Full variable domain (missing parts from reference TRBV7-3 and TRBJ2-5): GAGVSQTPSNKVTEKGKYVELRCDPISGHTALYWYRQSLGQGPEFLIYFQGTGAADDSGLPNDRFFAVRPEGSVSTLKIQRTERGDSAVYLCASSSVSGETQYFGPGTRLLVL.

The chain uses TRBV10-3 and TRBJ2-7, with TRBD1 identical over 10 bases. Germline assignment: CDR1 ENHRY and CDR2 SYGVKD. The trim removed 6 bases at V and 5 bases at J, leaving 13 bases unmatched. This CDR3 contains 16 residues. CDR3 in amino acids: CAISAIPGQGLHEQYF. In DNA, the CDR3 is TGTGCCATCAGCGCCATCCCGGGACAGGGGCTCCACGAGCAGTACTTC.

V and J are TRBV29-1 and TRBJ1-2; D is undetermined. Germline CDR1 is SQVTM and CDR2 is ANQGSEA. V was trimmed by 3 bases and J by 0 bases, leaving 5 bases between them. This CDR3 region has 12 residues. The CDR3: CSVEASNYGYTF. CDR3 coding DNA: TGCAGCGTTGAGGCTTCTAACTATGGCTACACCTTC.

The chain recombines TRBV28 with TRBJ2-1; 9 positions match TRBD2. Germline CDR1 reads MDHEN; CDR2 reads SYDVKM. J gave up 4 bases and V 6 bases, and 13 bases lay outside the gene matches. The CDR3 is 17 amino acids. CDR3 in DNA: TGTGCCAGCAGATATAGCGGGAGAGCTTTTTGGTACAATGAGCAGTTCTTC. Amino acids: CASRYSGRAFWYNEQFF.

V gene TRBV19 combines with J gene TRBJ1-1; a possible D gene is TRBD1 (6 bases). The CDR3 is 13 residues long. Deletions cut 5 bases from V and 1 base from J, with 8 bases between. CDR1 and CDR2 from the germline V gene are LNHDA and SQIVND (reference sequence). This CDR3 reads CASSGTPNTEAFF. The CDR3, as DNA: TGTGCCAGTAGTGGGACACCGAACACTGAAGCTTTCTTT.

This clone came up once. This specimen includes other DNA sequences encoding the same CDR3. The V call is TRBV19, the J call TRBJ1-2; no clear D. Trimming took off 2 bases at V and 2 bases at J, with 6 bases between the two ends. The germline CDR1 and CDR2 sequences are LNHDA and SQIVND (reference sequence). The length of the CDR3 is 13 residues. The CDR3 loop is CASSIKGNYGYTF. The CDR3 region has the DNA TGTGCCAGTAGTATAAAGGGCAACTATGGCTACACCTTC.

The rearrangement uses TRBV7-2 and TRBJ1-2, with D possibly matching TRBD1 (6 bases). There are 14 residues in the CDR3. CDR1 SGHTA and CDR2 FQGNSA come from the germline V gene. V was clipped by 5 bases and J by 1 base, with 11 bases between them. CDR3 DNA sequence: TGTGCCAGCAGCCAACAGGGTCGTAACTATGGCTACACCTTC. As protein: CASSQQGRNYGYTF.

The J gene is TRBJ2-5, the V gene TRBV28; weak D call: TRBD1 (6 bases). CDR3 length equals 14 residues. V lost 6 bases and J 3 bases, leaving 14 bases between the germline ends. Germline V gene data show CDR1 as MDHEN and CDR2 as SYDVKM. CDR3 protein: CASRPTGLKETQYF. The CDR3 nucleotides are TGTGCCAGCAGACCTACAGGGTTGAAAGAGACCCAGTACTTC.

The J gene is TRBJ2-3, the V gene TRBV25-1, with D uncertain. Trimming removed 4 bases at V and 2 bases at J, with 1 base between. The CDR3 contains 11 residues. CDR1 is MGHDK and CDR2 is SYGVNS in the germline V gene. The CDR3 here is CASSATDTQYF. The CDR3 DNA is TGTGCCAGCAGTGCCACAGATACGCAGTATTTT.

The sample holds one count of this clone. The rearrangement joins TRBV29-1 to TRBJ2-1, with D perhaps matching TRBD1 or TRBD2 (5 bases each). The length of the CDR3 is 14 residues. Trimming cost V 4 bases and J 2 bases, with 12 bases left between them. From germline, CDR1 is SQVTM and CDR2 ANQGSEA. The CDR3 is CSVAGRRPYNEQFF. In nucleotides, the CDR3 is TGCAGCGTTGCGGGACGGAGACCCTACAATGAGCAGTTCTTC.

The chain combines TRBV9 with TRBJ2-1, with TRBD2 matching 7 bases. The length of the CDR3 is 14 residues. CDR1 and CDR2 (germline): SGDLS, YYNGEE. Germline trimming cut 2 bases from V and 9 bases from J; bases unmatched to any gene: 8. CDR3 DNA sequence: TGTGCCAGCAGCGTTTATGGCGGGAGTATTGAGCAGTTCTTC. It yields the protein CASSVYGGSIEQFF.